These T cell receptor beta chains were read from a single sample in a study of cytomegalovirus exposure and HLA in healthy donors. Assay used: immunoSEQ multiplex PCR; TCRdb lists only in-frame clones, some missing. The sample shows 150,000 to 200,000 clones, roughly four fifths of them seen only once. Sequenced input: PBMCs. The receptor source for this set is a woman aged 18-29 years in good health and CMV-seropositive. Each CDR3 is given with its conserved first and last residue. D genes are given only for firm matches. Clone size is not always given. Where it is, it says once, few, many or a class for expanded clones.

CASSQAAILAGGNYEQYF	TGCGCCAGCAGCCAAGCGGCCATTCTAGCGGGGGGCAACTACGAGCAGTACTTC	NA	TRBJ2-7	TRBV4-1	TRBD2
CASALGGASYNEQFF	TGTGCCAGCGCATTAGGGGGGGCGTCCTACAATGAGCAGTTCTTC	NA	TRBJ2-1	TRBV5-4	NA
CASSLSGGRETQYF	TGCGCCAGCAGTCTCTCGGGGGGGCGTGAGACCCAGTACTTC	NA	TRBJ2-5	TRBV5-1	TRBD2
CSVRDGVGVETQYF	TGCAGCGTCCGAGACGGGGTAGGAGTCGAGACCCAGTACTTC	NA	TRBJ2-5	TRBV29-1	NA
CAIRGTVDTGELFF	TGTGCCATCAGGGGGACAGTAGATACCGGGGAGCTGTTTTTT	NA	TRBJ2-2	TRBV10-3	TRBD1
CASSWTGEGEQFF	TGCGCCAGCAGCTGGACAGGGGAGGGCGAGCAGTTCTTC	NA	TRBJ2-1	TRBV4-3	TRBD1
CASSGPLLAGGRGDEQFF	TGTGCCAGCAGTGGGCCCTTACTAGCGGGGGGCCGAGGCGATGAGCAGTTCTTC	NA	TRBJ2-1	TRBV2	TRBD2
CASGIAAAGGPYEQYF	TGCGCCAGCGGAATCGCGGCAGCGGGGGGGCCATACGAGCAGTACTTC	NA	TRBJ2-7	TRBV4-1	TRBD2
CASRTGSTDTQYF	TGTGCCAGTAGGACGGGTAGCACAGATACGCAGTATTTT	NA	TRBJ2-3	TRBV19	NA
CASSSGTPKGHEQFF	TGTGCCAGCAGCTCAGGCACCCCAAAGGGGCATGAGCAGTTCTTC	NA	TRBJ2-1	TRBV11-3	NA
CASSPMLASAMNTEAFF	TGTGCCAGCAGCCCCATGTTAGCTTCCGCGATGAACACTGAAGCTTTCTTT	NA	TRBJ1-1	TRBV7-9	NA
CASGTGESSPLHF	TGTGCCAGCGGCACCGGGGAGAGTTCACCCCTCCACTTT	NA	TRBJ1-6	TRBV7-9	NA
CASSSKGLDQETQYF	TGCGCCAGCAGCTCCAAGGGACTAGACCAAGAGACCCAGTACTTC	few	TRBJ2-5	TRBV5-1	TRBD2
CAWTNKFRGVGYTF	TGTGCCTGGACCAACAAATTCCGGGGGGTCGGCTACACCTTC	NA	TRBJ1-2	TRBV30	NA
CASSSPNRAVGNEQFF	TGTGCCAGCAGCTCGCCCAACAGGGCCGTAGGCAATGAGCAGTTCTTC	few	TRBJ2-1	TRBV7-9	NA
CASSENRDGYTF	TGTGCCAGCAGCGAAAACAGGGATGGCTACACCTTC	NA	TRBJ1-2	TRBV7-9	NA
CATSSRRTGGRETQYF	TGTGCCACCAGCAGTCGAAGGACAGGGGGTAGGGAGACCCAGTACTTC	NA	TRBJ2-5	TRBV15	TRBD1
CASSLVLTGELFF	TGTGCCAGCAGCTTAGTCTTGACCGGGGAGCTGTTTTTT	NA	TRBJ2-2	TRBV7-2	NA
CSGLEGGYTF	TGCAGCGGCCTTGAGGGCGGCTACACCTTC	NA	TRBJ1-2	TRBV29-1	NA
CASSMGAAWGYTF	TGTGCCAGTAGTATGGGAGCGGCCTGGGGCTACACCTTC	NA	TRBJ1-2	TRBV19	NA
CASSYNRDPGGTIYF	TGTGCCAGCAGTTACAACCGGGACCCCGGGGGCACCATATATTTT	NA	TRBJ1-3	TRBV2	NA
CASSQTLDRVGGEAFF	TGCGCCAGCAGCCAAACCCTCGACAGGGTGGGAGGTGAAGCTTTCTTT	NA	TRBJ1-1	TRBV4-3	TRBD1
CASGLTANTEAFF	TGTGCTAGTGGTTTAACAGCGAACACTGAAGCTTTCTTT	NA	TRBJ1-1	TRBV12-5	NA
CASSLGLDRLTDTQYF	TGTGCCAGCAGCTTAGGACTAGATCGCCTCACAGATACGCAGTATTTT	few	TRBJ2-3	TRBV11-3	NA
CASRDPPGTEAFF	TGTGCCAGCAGGGATCCCCCGGGGACTGAAGCTTTCTTT	few	TRBJ1-1	TRBV5-4	NA
CASSPLQGAGTDTQYF	TGTGCCAGCAGCCCATTGCAGGGGGCGGGCACAGATACGCAGTATTTT	NA	TRBJ2-3	TRBV9	TRBD1
CASSFSALATDTQYF	TGTGCCAGCAGCTTTTCAGCATTAGCCACAGATACGCAGTATTTT	NA	TRBJ2-3	TRBV7-3	NA
CASSLEGARNTEAFF	TGTGCCAGCAGCTTAGAGGGGGCGAGGAACACTGAAGCTTTCTTT	NA	TRBJ1-1	TRBV11-3	NA
CASSIVGGPKAFF	TGTGCCAGTAGTATAGTAGGGGGACCTAAAGCTTTCTTT	few	TRBJ1-1	TRBV19	NA
CASSQGRSAGQFF	TGTGCCAGCAGCCAAGGACGTAGCGCAGGGCAGTTCTTC	NA	TRBJ2-1	TRBV4-2	NA
CASTQTGTSGYTF	TGTGCCAGCACGCAAACAGGGACCTCAGGCTACACCTTC	once	TRBJ1-2	TRBV6-5	NA
CASSPTSSGVADTQYF	TGTGCCAGCAGCCCCACCAGTAGCGGGGTTGCAGATACGCAGTATTTT	once	TRBJ2-3	TRBV4-2	TRBD2
CASSLRDREDEQYF	TGTGCCAGCAGCCTCCGGGACAGGGAAGACGAGCAGTACTTC	NA	TRBJ2-7	TRBV5-4	TRBD1
CATRAAGELFF	TGTGCCACCAGGGCGGCCGGGGAGCTGTTTTTT	NA	TRBJ2-2	TRBV28	NA
CASSLRDRKETQYF	TGTGCCAGCAGTTTACGGGACAGGAAAGAGACCCAGTACTTC	NA	TRBJ2-5	TRBV9	TRBD1
CASSEGAGEPYNEQFF	TGTGCCAGCAGTGAGGGGGCGGGGGAGCCCTACAATGAGCAGTTCTTC	NA	TRBJ2-1	TRBV6-1	NA
CASSPRGQYF	TGTGCCAGCAGCCCCCGGGGGCAGTACTTC	few	TRBJ2-7	TRBV6-5	NA
CASSDGSSYEQYF	TGTGCCAGTAGTGACGGGAGTTCCTACGAGCAGTACTTC	NA	TRBJ2-7	TRBV19	NA
CASSSGNRETEAFF	TGTGCCAGCAGCTCAGGGAATCGGGAGACTGAAGCTTTCTTT	NA	TRBJ1-1	TRBV2	NA
CASSQGWVAGIRSPLHF	TGCGCCAGCAGCCAAGGGTGGGTAGCGGGTATCAGATCACCCCTCCACTTT	once	TRBJ1-6	TRBV4-1	NA
CASSLLSAYEQYF	TGTGCCAGCAGTTTATTATCAGCCTACGAGCAGTACTTC	medium-sized	TRBJ2-7	TRBV28	NA
CASSQPGQGVWGYTF	TGCGCCAGCAGCCAACCGGGACAGGGAGTATGGGGCTACACCTTC	NA	TRBJ1-2	TRBV4-1	TRBD1
CTSSQVWTNHNEQFF	TGCACCAGCAGCCAAGTATGGACTAACCACAATGAGCAGTTCTTC	NA	TRBJ2-1	TRBV4-1	NA
CASSLGAGHNTGELFF	TGTGCCAGCAGCTTGGGAGCGGGGCACAACACCGGGGAGCTGTTTTTT	once	TRBJ2-2	TRBV5-4	TRBD2
CASQGITGELFF	TGTGCCAGCCAGGGGATAACCGGGGAGCTGTTTTTT	NA	TRBJ2-2	TRBV6-4	NA
CASSPSRDRIGEAFF	TGTGCCAGCAGCCCGTCCCGGGACAGGATAGGTGAAGCTTTCTTT	NA	TRBJ1-1	TRBV9	TRBD1
CASSLERRTGTNEKLFF	TGTGCCAGCAGCTTAGAACGACGGACAGGAACTAATGAAAAACTGTTTTTT	NA	TRBJ1-4	TRBV11-1	TRBD1
CASSLPLGGGGAAETQYF	TGTGCCAGCAGCTTACCCCTCGGTGGCGGGGGGGCCGCGGAGACCCAGTACTTC	NA	TRBJ2-5	TRBV7-2	TRBD2
CASSQDLAGFSYNEQFF	TGTGCCAGCAGCCAAGACCTAGCGGGGTTCTCCTACAATGAGCAGTTCTTC	few	TRBJ2-1	TRBV4-2	TRBD2
CASSSGQGGYTF	TGTGCCAGCAGTTCCGGACAGGGTGGCTACACCTTC	NA	TRBJ1-2	TRBV28	TRBD1
CASMGFWGEREQYF	TGTGCCAGCATGGGTTTTTGGGGGGAGAGGGAGCAGTACTTC	NA	TRBJ2-7	TRBV6-1	NA
CASSGGSYEQYF	TGTGCCAGTAGTGGCGGTTCCTACGAGCAGTACTTC	NA	TRBJ2-7	TRBV19	NA
CSVEFTGADTQYF	TGCAGCGTTGAGTTTACAGGGGCAGATACGCAGTATTTT	NA	TRBJ2-3	TRBV29-1	TRBD1